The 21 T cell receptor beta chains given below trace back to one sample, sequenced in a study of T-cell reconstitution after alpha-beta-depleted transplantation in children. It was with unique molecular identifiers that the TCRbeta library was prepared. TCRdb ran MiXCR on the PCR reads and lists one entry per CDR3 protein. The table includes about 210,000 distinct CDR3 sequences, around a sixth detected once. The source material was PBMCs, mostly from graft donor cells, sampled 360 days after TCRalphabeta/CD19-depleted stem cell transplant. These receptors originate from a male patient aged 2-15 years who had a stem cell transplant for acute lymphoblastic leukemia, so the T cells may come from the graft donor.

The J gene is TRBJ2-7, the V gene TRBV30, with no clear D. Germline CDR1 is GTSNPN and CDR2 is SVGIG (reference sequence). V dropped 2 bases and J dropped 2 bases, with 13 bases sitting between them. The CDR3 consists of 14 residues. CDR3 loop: CAWSPLSGPYEQYF. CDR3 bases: TGTGCCTGGAGTCCCCTCAGTGGACCCTACGAGCAGTACTTC.

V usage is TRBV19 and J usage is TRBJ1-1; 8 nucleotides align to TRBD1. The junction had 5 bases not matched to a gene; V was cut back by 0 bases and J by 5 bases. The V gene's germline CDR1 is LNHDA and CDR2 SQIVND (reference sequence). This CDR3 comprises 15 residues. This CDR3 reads CASSIDLDRDTEAFF. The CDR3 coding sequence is TGTGCCAGTAGTATAGATTTGGACAGGGATACTGAAGCTTTCTTT.

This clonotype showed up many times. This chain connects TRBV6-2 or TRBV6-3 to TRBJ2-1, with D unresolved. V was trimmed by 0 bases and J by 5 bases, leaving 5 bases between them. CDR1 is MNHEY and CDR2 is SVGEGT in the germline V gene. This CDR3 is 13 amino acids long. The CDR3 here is CASSYSLNNEQFF. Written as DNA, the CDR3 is TGTGCCAGCAGTTACTCGCTGAACAATGAGCAGTTCTTC.

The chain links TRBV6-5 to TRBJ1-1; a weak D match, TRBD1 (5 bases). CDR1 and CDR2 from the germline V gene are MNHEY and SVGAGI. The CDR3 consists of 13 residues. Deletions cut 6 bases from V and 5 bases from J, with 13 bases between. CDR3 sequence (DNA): TGTGCCAGCAGAAGGGGTTTATTAACTGAAGCTTTCTTT. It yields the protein CASRRGLLTEAFF.

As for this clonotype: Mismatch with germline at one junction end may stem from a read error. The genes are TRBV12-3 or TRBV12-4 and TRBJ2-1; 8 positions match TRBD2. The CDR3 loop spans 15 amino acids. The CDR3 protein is CASGLSRGGRRTAHF. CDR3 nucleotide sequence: TGTGCCAGCGGCCTGAGCCGGGGGGGCCGAAGAACTGCTCATTTC.

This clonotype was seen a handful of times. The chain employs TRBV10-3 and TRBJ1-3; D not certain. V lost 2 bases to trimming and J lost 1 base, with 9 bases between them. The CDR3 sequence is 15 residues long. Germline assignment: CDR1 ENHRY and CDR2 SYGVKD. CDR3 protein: CAISERNGSGNTIYF. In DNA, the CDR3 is TGTGCCATCAGTGAGAGGAATGGGTCTGGAAACACCATATATTTT.

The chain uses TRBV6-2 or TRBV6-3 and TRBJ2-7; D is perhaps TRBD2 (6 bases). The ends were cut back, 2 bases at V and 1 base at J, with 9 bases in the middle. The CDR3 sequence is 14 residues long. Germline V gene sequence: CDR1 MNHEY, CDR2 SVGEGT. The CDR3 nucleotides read TGTGCCAGCAGTTACGGAGGGCAGTCCTACGAGCAGTACTTC. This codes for CASSYGGQSYEQYF.

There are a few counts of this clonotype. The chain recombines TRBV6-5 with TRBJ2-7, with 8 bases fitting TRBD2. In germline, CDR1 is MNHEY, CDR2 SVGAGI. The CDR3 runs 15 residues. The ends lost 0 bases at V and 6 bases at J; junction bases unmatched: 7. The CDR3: CASSYSVGGAGEQYF. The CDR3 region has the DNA TGTGCCAGCAGTTACTCAGTCGGGGGGGCCGGCGAGCAGTACTTC.

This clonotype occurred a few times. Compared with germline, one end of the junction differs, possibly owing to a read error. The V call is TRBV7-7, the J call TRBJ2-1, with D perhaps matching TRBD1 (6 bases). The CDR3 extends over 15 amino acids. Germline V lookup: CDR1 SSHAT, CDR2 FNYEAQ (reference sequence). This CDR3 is CASSREQGTNNEQFF. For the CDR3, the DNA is TGTGCTAGCAGCCGAGAGCAGGGGACAAACAATGAGCAGTTCTTC. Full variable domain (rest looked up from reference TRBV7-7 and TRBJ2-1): GAGVSQSPRYKVTKRGQDVTLRCDPISSHATLYWYQQALGQGPEFLTYFNYEAQPDKSGLPSDRFSAERPEGSISTLTIQRTEQRDSAMYRCASSREQGTNNEQFFGPGTRLTVL.

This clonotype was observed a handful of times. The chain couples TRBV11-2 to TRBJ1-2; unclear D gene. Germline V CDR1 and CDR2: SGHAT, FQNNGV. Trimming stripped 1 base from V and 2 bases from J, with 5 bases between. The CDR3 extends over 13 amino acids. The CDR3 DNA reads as TGTGCCAGCAGCTTAGCGACGAACTATGGCTACACCTTC. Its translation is CASSLATNYGYTF.

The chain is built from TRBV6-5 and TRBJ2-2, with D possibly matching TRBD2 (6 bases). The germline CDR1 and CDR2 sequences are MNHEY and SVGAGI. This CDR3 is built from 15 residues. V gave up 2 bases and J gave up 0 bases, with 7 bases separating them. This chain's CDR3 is CASSYGGTNTGELFF. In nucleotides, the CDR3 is TGTGCCAGCAGTTACGGGGGGACGAACACCGGGGAGCTGTTTTTT.

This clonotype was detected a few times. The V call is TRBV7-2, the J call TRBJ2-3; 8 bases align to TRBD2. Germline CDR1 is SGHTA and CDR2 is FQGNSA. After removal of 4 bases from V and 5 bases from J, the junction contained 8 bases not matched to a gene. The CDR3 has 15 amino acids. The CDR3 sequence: CASSSGGAKRDTQYF. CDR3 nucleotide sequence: TGTGCCAGCAGCTCCGGGGGGGCGAAAAGAGATACGCAGTATTTT. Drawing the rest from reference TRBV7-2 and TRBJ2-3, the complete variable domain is GAGVSQSPSNKVTEKGKDVELRCDPISGHTALYWYRQSLGQGLEFLIYFQGNSAPDKSGLPSDRFSAERTGGSVSTLTIQRTQQEDSAVYLCASSSGGAKRDTQYFGPGTRLTVL.

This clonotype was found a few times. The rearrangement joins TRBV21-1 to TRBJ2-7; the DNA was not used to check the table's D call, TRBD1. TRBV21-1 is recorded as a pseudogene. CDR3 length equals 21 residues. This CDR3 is CASSKDGGRRRFTATRYEQYF. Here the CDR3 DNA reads TGTGCCAGCAGCAAAGATGGGGGTAGGCGAAGGTTTACGGCTACACGCTACGAGCAGTACTTC.

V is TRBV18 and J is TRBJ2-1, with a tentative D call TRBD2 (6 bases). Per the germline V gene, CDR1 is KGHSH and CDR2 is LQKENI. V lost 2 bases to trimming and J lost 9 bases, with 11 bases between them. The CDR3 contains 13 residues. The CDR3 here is CASSPVEAGEQFF. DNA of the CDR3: TGTGCCAGCTCACCAGTCGAAGCGGGTGAGCAGTTCTTC.

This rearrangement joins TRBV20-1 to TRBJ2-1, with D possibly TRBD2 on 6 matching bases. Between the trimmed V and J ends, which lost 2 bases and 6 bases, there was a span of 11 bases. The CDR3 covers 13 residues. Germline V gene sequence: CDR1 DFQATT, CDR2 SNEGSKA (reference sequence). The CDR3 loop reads CSARLDYRNEQFF. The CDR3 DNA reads TGCAGTGCTAGACTGGACTACCGCAATGAGCAGTTCTTC.

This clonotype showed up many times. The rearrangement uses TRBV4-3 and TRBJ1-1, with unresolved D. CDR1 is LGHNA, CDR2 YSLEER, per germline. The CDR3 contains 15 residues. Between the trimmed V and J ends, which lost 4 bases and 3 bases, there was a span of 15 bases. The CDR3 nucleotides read TGCGCCAGCAGCCCCACTGGGGAAAGGGACACTGAAGCTTTCTTT. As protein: CASSPTGERDTEAFF.

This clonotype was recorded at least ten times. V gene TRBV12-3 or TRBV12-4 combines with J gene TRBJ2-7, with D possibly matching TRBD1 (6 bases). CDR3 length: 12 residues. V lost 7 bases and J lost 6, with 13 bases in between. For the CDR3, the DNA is TGTGCCAGCACCGGACAGATTGGCGAGCAGTACTTC. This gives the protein CASTGQIGEQYF.

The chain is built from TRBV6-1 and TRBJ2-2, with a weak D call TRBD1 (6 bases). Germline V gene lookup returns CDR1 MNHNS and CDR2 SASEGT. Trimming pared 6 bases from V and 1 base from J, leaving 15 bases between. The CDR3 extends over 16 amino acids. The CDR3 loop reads CASRHPGHLNTGELFF. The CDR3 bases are TGTGCCAGCAGGCACCCGGGACACCTGAACACCGGGGAGCTGTTTTTT.

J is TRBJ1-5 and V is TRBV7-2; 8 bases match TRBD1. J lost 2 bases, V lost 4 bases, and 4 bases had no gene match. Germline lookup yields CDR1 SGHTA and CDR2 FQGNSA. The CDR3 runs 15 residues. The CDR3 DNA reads TGTGCCAGCAGCTCACAGGGGGGAGGCAATCAGCCCCAGCATTTT. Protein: CASSSQGGGNQPQHF.

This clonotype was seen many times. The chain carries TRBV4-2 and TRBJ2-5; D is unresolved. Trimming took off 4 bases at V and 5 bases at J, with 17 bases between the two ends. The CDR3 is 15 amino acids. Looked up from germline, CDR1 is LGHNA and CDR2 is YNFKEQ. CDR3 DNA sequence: TGTGCCAGCAGCCCACTCGCGGAACCTTCGGAGACCCAGTACTTC. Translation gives CASSPLAEPSETQYF.

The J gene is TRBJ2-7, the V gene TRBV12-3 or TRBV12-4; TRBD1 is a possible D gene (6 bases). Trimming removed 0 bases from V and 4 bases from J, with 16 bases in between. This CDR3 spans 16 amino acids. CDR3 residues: CASSLASPQGRYEQYF. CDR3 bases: TGTGCCAGCAGTTTAGCCTCCCCCCAGGGGAGATACGAGCAGTACTTC.